Below are 13 T cell receptor beta chains sequenced from a single sample in a study of blood T cell repertoires in COVID-19. Assay: immunoSEQ multiplex PCR; the TCRdb copy retains only in-frame clones and omits some. The sample holds approximately 110,000 clones, more than 80% seen once. Specimen: peripheral blood. The receptors stem from an elderly woman with COVID-19, enrolled during active disease.

To note about this clone: Different DNA sequences within this sample yield the same CDR3. The rearrangement links TRBV12-3 or TRBV12-4 to TRBJ2-7; D is unclear. This CDR3 spans 11 amino acids. Trimming removed 5 bases at V and 6 bases at J, with 8 bases between. The chain's CDR3 is CASSRRGEQYF. The CDR3 DNA sequence: TGTGCCAGCAGTCGGCGAGGCGAGCAGTACTTC.

This chain uses TRBV6-5 with TRBJ2-5; 13 positions match TRBD2. The CDR3 contains 15 residues. J was trimmed by 4 bases and V by 10 bases; bases with no gene match: 9. Germline CDR1 reads MNHEY; CDR2 reads SVGAGI. CDR3 region: CATRLAGGSGETQYF. The CDR3, as DNA: TGTGCCACCAGACTAGCGGGAGGTTCTGGAGAGACCCAGTACTTC.

The V gene is TRBV4-2, the J gene TRBJ1-4; D gene unclear. Trimming removed 4 bases from V and 1 base from J, with 10 bases in between. The germline V gene encodes CDR1 LGHNA and CDR2 YNFKEQ. CDR3 length: 15 amino acids. CDR3 bases: TGTGCCAGCAGCCTATCCACGGGAACTAATGAAAAACTGTTTTTT. It translates to CASSLSTGTNEKLFF.

The rearrangement uses TRBV5-6 and TRBJ2-4; the match to TRBD1 covers 7 bases. The CDR3 is 13 amino acids. CDR1 SGHDT and CDR2 YYEEEE come from the germline V gene. V trimming: 3 bases; J trimming: 8 bases; junction bases outside the gene matches: 5. CDR3 DNA sequence: TGTGCCAGCAGCTCAAGGGGGCAGGACATTCAGTACTTC. It specifies CASSSRGQDIQYF. The variable domain in full, with the rest retrieved from reference TRBV5-6 and TRBJ2-4, is DAGVTQSPTHLIKTRGQQVTLRCSPKSGHDTVSWYQQALGQGPQFIFQYYEEEERQRGNFPDRFSGHQFPNYSSELNVNALLLGDSALYLCASSSRGQDIQYFGAGTRLSVL.

This clone has more than one count but fewer than ten. This chain links TRBV19 with TRBJ2-1; 8 nucleotides match TRBD1. Per the germline V gene, CDR1 is LNHDA and CDR2 is SQIVND (reference sequence). CDR3 size: 16 residues. Trimming removed 5 bases from V and 1 base from J; junction bases left unmatched: 7. The CDR3 DNA reads as TGTGCCAGTAGTGGAAGAGGACAGGGTTCCTACAATGAGCAGTTCTTC. It translates to CASSGRGQGSYNEQFF.

CDR3 region: CASSPGQETQYF. The CDR3 DNA sequence: TGTGCCAGCAGCCCCGGGCAAGAGACCCAGTACTTC. This chain links TRBV4-2 with TRBJ2-5; no definite D call. Trimming removed 4 bases from V and 2 bases from J, with 5 bases in between. Germline V CDR1 and CDR2: LGHNA, YNFKEQ. This CDR3 contains 12 residues.

The gene calls are TRBV7-9 and TRBJ1-2; the match to TRBD1 covers 7 bases. Trimming removed 4 bases from V and 7 bases from J; junction bases left unmatched: 3. The CDR3 is 12 residues long. The germline gives CDR1 SEHNR, CDR2 FQNEAQ (reference sequence). DNA for the CDR3: TGTGCCAGCAGCTCCCAGGGGGTTGGCTACACCTTC. Amino acid sequence: CASSSQGVGYTF.

In its sample, this clone was seen a few times. The chain links TRBV24-1 to TRBJ2-6; tentative D call: TRBD2 (5 bases). CDR3 length: 15 residues. V lost 3 bases, J lost 3 bases, and 8 bases lay in between. Looked up from germline, CDR1 is KGHDR and CDR2 is SFDVKD. The CDR3 here is CATSDPRGGANVLTF. CDR3 nucleotides: TGTGCCACCAGTGATCCCCGGGGTGGGGCCAACGTCCTGACTTTC.

The sample holds a few counts of this clone. V is TRBV19 and J is TRBJ1-1; 12 bases line up with TRBD1. V lost 9 bases, J lost 4 bases, and 9 bases stayed unmatched. The germline V gene has CDR1 LNHDA and CDR2 SQIVND (reference sequence). The CDR3 is 15 amino acids. The CDR3 sequence is CASIRDRGRGTEAFF. The CDR3 DNA is TGTGCCAGCATCCGGGACAGGGGGCGCGGCACTGAAGCTTTCTTT.

The chain carries TRBV24-1 and TRBJ1-5; perhaps TRBD1 as D (5 bases). The CDR3 spans 14 residues. From germline, CDR1 is KGHDR and CDR2 SFDVKD. Trimming pared 9 bases from V and 1 base from J, leaving 12 bases between. The CDR3 DNA reads TGTGCCACCGCGGGGGGGATCAGCAATCAGCCCCAGCATTTT. Encoded protein: CATAGGISNQPQHF.

The chain uses TRBV28 and TRBJ2-3; 16 bases fit TRBD2. After removal of 10 bases from V and 6 bases from J, the junction contained 13 bases not matched to a gene. The CDR3 totals 17 residues. Germline CDR1 reads MDHEN; CDR2 reads SYDVKM. This CDR3 is CATLKGTSGRAVDTQYF. The CDR3, as DNA: TGTGCCACCCTGAAAGGGACTAGCGGGAGGGCTGTGGATACGCAGTATTTT.

This chain links TRBV6-2 or TRBV6-3 with TRBJ2-2; D gene ambiguous. Trimming shortened V by 4 bases and J by 3 bases, and 6 bases separated the two germline ends. Looked up from germline, CDR1 is MNHEY and CDR2 is SVGEGT. The CDR3 has 13 amino acids. Written as DNA, the CDR3 is TGTGCCAGCAGTTCCCAGTACACCGGGGAGCTGTTTTTT. As protein: CASSSQYTGELFF.

This chain connects TRBV6-5 to TRBJ2-1; 11 bases line up with TRBD2. J lost 4 bases, V lost 1 base, and 3 bases had no gene match. The CDR3 covers 16 residues. CDR1 MNHEY and CDR2 SVGAGI come from the germline V gene. This chain's CDR3 is CASSYFRLAGYNEQFF. CDR3 sequence (DNA): TGTGCCAGCAGTTACTTCAGACTAGCGGGGTACAATGAGCAGTTCTTC.